This T cell receptor (beta chain) was sequenced in a study of graft-versus-host responses after intestinal transplantation (dated by TCRdb to the early 2020s). Background on the whole study: Multivisceral, liver-intestinal, or isolated intestinal transplants were received by the recipients. All recipients received anti-thymocyte globulin induction followed by maintenance tacrolimus and steroids for around 3 years. After intestinal transplantation, graft-versus-host and host-versus-graft alloreactive T cell clones were followed in the graft, circulation and bone marrow using bulk TCR-beta CDR3 sequencing. To identify alloreactive clones, pre-transplant mixed lymphocyte reaction products were sequenced and compared with unstimulated pre-transplant donor and recipient T cells. The cohort enrolled 24 intestinal transplant recipients, one of whom was a retransplant, and 3 patients without pretransplant specimens were excluded. A peak of at least 4% donor T cells among recipient peripheral blood mononuclear cells was the definition used for donor T cell macrochimerism. Rather than being sequenced by the commercial service, samples from a few later patients were sequenced in-house on an Illumina MiSeq and processed with MiXCR.

The library was made by the immunoSEQ multiplex PCR assay. For most patients, genomic DNA was isolated with the Qiagen DNeasy Blood and Tissue Kit and shipped frozen to Adaptive Biotechnologies for TCR sequencing. Adaptive Biotechnologies carried out high-throughput TCR-beta CDR3 sequencing of genomic DNA for most patients. As for how the authors treated the data: TCR sequencing data for around 19 patients were retrieved from Adaptive's ImmunoSEQ software; three other patients were processed with MiXCR and VDJtools. To correct CD4 versus CD8 sorting errors, sequences present in both subsets at a frequency ratio below 5:1 were removed. CDR3 nucleotide sequences shared between donor and recipient were removed because the origin of such sequences could not be assigned. To count as alloreactive, a clone needed at least 2-fold expansion over unstimulated cells and a minimum CFSE-low frequency of 0.002% (template counts) or 0.001% (read counts). Clones detected in sequenced pre-transplant spleen, lymph node, or MLR CFSE-low populations of the donor or recipient were defined as mappable. Cumulative frequency of alloreactive clones was calculated as a percentage of all sequences weighted by copy number. TCRdb re-hosts the immuneACCESS table, in-frame sequences only. Its copies lack some clones; in the studies checked, an unresolved V gene accounts for under half of them, and the cause for the rest is not known. V, J and clone size were drawn from that table, and D and trimming were deduced from the DNA. The sample data list about 92,000 clones, and under 95% of these were observed just once. Roughly 5.5% of the sample lies in the top ten.

As encoded in the germline V gene, CDR1 is SQVTM while CDR2 is ANQGSEA. The junction shows trimming of 4 bases on V and 0 bases on J, plus 10 bases between the germline ends. The CDR3, cysteine through phenylalanine, is 13 amino acids long. This entry keeps only the CDR3 DNA: 39 bases, framed from base 1. The time point label for this specimen denotes: cells obtained before transplantation from donor or recipient. CD3+CD4+ and CD3+CD8+ populations were FACS-sorted from unstimulated pre-transplant donor and recipient cells taken from spleen or lymph nodes. Worth noting for this clone: Its antigen is still unknown. No qualities accompany the bases; no much larger clone lies one base away.

The paper's findings and limits, for the study overall: Conclusions were limited by the relatively low number and heterogeneity of intestinal transplant patients. Early after transplant, declines in HvG clones were associated with peak levels of circulating GvH clones. High GvH to HvG T cell clonal ratios were observed in the allografts of patients with donor T cell macrochimerism. GvH clones were detected in recipient bone marrow, and some of these GvH clones were observed earlier in ileal mucosa or blood, consistent with an intestinal mucosal origin.

The source of this sequence is a human donor who received an intestinal transplant. The chain employs TRBV29-1 and TRBJ2-7; a confident D gene designation cannot be given. This specimen consisted of unstimulated CD8+ T cells sorted from spleen or lymph node cells, obtained before intestinal transplant. The bases read TGCAGCGTTGTACTCGGAAGCTCCTACGAGCAGTACTTC. It codes for CSVVLGSSYEQYF.